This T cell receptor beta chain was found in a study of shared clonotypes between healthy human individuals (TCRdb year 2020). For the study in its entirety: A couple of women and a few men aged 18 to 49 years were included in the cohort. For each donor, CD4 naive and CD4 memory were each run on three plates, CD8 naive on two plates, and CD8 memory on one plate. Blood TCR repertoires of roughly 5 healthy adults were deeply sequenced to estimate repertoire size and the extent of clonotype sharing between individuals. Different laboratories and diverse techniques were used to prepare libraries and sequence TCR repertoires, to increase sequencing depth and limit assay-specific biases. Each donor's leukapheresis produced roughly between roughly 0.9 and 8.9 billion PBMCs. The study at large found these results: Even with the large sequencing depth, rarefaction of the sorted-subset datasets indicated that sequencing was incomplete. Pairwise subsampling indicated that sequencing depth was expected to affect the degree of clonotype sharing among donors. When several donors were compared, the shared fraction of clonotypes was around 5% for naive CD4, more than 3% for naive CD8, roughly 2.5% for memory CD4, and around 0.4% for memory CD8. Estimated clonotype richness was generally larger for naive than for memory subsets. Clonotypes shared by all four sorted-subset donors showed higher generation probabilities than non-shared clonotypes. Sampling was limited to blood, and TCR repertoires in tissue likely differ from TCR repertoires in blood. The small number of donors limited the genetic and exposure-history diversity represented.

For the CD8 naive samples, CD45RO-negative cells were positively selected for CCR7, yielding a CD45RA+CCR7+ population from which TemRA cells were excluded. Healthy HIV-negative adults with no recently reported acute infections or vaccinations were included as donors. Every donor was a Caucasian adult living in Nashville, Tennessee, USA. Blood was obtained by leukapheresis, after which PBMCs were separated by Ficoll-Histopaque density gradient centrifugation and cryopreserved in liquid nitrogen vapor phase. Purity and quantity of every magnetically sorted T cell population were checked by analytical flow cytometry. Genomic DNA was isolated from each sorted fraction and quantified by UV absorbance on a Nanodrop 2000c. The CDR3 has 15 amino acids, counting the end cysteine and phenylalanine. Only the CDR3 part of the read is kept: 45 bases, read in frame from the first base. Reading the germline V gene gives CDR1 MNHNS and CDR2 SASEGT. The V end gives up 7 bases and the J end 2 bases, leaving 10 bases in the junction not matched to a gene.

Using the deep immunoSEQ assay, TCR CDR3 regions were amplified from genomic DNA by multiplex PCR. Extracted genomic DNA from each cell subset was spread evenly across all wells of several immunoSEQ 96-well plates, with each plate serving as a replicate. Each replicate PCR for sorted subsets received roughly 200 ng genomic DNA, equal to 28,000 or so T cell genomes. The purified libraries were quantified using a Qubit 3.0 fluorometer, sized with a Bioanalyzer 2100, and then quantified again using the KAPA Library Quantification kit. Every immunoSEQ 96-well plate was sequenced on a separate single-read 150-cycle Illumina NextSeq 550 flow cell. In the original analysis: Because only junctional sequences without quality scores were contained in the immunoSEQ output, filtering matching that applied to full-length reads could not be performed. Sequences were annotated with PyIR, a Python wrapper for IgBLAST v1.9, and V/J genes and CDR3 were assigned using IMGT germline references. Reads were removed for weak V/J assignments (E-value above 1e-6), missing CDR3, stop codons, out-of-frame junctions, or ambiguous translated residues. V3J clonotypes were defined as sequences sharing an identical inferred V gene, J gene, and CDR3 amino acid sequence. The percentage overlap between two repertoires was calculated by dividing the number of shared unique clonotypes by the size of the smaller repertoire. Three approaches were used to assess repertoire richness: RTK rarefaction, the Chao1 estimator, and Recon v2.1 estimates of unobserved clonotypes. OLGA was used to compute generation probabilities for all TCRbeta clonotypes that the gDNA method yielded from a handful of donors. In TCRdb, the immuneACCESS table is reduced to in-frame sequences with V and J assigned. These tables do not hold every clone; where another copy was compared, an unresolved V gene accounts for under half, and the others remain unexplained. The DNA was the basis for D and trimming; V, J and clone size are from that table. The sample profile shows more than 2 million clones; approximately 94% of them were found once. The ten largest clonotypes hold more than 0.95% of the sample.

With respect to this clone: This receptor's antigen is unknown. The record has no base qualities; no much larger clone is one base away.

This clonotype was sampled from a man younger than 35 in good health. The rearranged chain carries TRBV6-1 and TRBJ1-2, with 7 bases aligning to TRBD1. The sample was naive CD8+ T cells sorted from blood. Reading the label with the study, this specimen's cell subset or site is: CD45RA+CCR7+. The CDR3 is CASIIEGQDNYGYTF. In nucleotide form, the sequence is TGTGCCAGCATTATTGAAGGACAGGACAACTATGGCTACACCTTC.